This TCR beta chain was recorded in a study of PD-L1 blockade in urothelial cancer. The repertoire was sequenced with immunoSEQ multiplex PCR; TCRdb's copy has only in-frame clones and lacks some. This table holds tens of thousands of clones, 75% to 90% found once. V was trimmed by 2 bases and J by 4 bases, leaving 4 bases between them. Germline CDR1 is SGHTA and CDR2 is FQGNSA. CDR3 length: 12 amino acids. Time point: pretreatment peripheral blood. In this sample, this clone turned up once. The sequence came from a man aged 55-75 years with urothelial cancer. The chain joins TRBV7-2 to TRBJ2-3; D is ambiguous. The sequences come from PBMCs, collected around atezolizumab (anti-PD-L1) treatment. The CDR3 loop reads CASSLYADTQYF. The CDR3 DNA reads as TGTGCCAGCAGCTTATATGCAGATACGCAGTATTTT.